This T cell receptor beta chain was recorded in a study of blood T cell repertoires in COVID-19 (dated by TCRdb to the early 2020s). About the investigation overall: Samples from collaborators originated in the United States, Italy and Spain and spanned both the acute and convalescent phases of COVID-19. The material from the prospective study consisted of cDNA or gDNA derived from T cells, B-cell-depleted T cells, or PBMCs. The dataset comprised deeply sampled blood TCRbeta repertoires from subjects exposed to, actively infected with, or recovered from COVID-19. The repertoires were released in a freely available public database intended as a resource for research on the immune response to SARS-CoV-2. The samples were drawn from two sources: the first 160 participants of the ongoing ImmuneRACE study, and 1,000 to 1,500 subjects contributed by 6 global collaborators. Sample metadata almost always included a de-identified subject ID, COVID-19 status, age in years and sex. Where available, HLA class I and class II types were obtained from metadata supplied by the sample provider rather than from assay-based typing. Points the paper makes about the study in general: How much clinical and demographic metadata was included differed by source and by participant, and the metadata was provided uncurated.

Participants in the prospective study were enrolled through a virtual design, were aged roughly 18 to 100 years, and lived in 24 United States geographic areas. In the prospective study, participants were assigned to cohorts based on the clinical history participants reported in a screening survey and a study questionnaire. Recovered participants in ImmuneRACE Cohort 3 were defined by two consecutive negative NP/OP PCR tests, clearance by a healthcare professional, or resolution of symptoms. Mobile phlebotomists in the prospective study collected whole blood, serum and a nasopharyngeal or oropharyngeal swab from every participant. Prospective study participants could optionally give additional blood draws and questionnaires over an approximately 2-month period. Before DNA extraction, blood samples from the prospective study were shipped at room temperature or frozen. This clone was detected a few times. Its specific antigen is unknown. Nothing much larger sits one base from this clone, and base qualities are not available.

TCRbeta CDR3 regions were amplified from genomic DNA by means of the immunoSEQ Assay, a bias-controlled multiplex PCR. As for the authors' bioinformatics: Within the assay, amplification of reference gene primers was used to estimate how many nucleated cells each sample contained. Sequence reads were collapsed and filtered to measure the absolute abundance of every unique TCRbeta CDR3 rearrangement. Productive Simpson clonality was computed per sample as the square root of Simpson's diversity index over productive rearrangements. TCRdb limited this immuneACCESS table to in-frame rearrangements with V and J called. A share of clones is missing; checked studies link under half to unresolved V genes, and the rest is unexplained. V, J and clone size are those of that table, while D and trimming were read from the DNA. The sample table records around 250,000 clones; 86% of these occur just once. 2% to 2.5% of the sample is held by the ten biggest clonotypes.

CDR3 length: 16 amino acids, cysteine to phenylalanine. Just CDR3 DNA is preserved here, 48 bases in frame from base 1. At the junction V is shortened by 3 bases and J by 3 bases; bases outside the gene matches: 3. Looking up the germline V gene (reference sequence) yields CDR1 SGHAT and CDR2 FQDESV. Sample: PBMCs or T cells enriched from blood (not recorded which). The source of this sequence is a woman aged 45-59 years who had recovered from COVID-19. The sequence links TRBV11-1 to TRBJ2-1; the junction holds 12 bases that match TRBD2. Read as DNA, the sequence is TGTGCCAGCAGCTTCTCACTAGCGGGAGGCTACAATGAGCAGTTCTTC. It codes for CASSFSLAGGYNEQFF. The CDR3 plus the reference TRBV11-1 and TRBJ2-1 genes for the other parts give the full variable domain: EAEVAQSPRYKITEKSQAVAFWCDPISGHATLYWYRQILGQGPELLVQFQDESVVDDSQLPKDRFSAERLKGVDSTLKIQPAELGDSAMYLCASSFSLAGGYNEQFFGPGTRLTVL.